These T cell receptor beta chains were read from a single sample in a study of human T cells and chemical hapten exposure. In TCRdb, the RACE reads were re-called with MiXCR into one record per CDR3 protein. The repertoire holds some 180,000 distinct CDR3 sequences, with about 22% as singletons. The sequenced sample was whole blood, obtained in connection with sensitization to the hapten diphenylcyclopropenone (DPC). The origin of the receptors is a woman aged 45-65 years with alopecia areata. Some clones in this sample may be carry-over from other donors' samples. Each CDR3 is given with its conserved first and last residue. A D gene is named only where the DNA matches it firmly. Clone sizes are given selectively: once, few, many, or a class where the clone is expanded.

v_gene: TRBV6-6
abundance: many
j_gene: TRBJ1-1
d_gene: TRBD1
CDR3aa: CASSYGTGAEAFF
CDR3nt: TGTGCCAGCAGTTACGGGACAGGGGCTGAAGCTTTCTTT

v_gene: TRBV25-1
abundance: few
j_gene: TRBJ2-3
d_gene: TRBD1
CDR3aa: CATSPGTGRTDTQYF
CDR3nt: TGTGCCACCTCTCCCGGGACAGGACGCACAGATACGCAGTATTTT

v_gene: TRBV5-1
abundance: -
j_gene: TRBJ2-2
d_gene: -
CDR3aa: CASSLEGGSTNTGELFF
CDR3nt: TGCGCCAGCAGCTTGGAGGGGGGCTCCACGAACACCGGGGAGCTGTTTTTT

v_gene: TRBV6-1
abundance: -
j_gene: TRBJ1-1
d_gene: -
CDR3aa: CASSGTLGNTEAFF
CDR3nt: TGTGCCAGCAGCGGGACACTCGGGAACACTGAAGCTTTCTTT

v_gene: TRBV11-2
abundance: once
j_gene: TRBJ2-2
d_gene: -
CDR3aa: CASSPGLENTGELFF
CDR3nt: TGTGCCAGCAGCCCCGGACTGGAGAACACCGGGGAGCTGTTTTTT

v_gene: TRBV25-1
abundance: -
j_gene: TRBJ2-6
d_gene: -
CDR3aa: CASSEQGTGANVLTF
CDR3nt: TGTGCCAGCAGTGAGCAGGGTACCGGGGCCAACGTCCTGACTTTC

v_gene: TRBV5-1
abundance: -
j_gene: TRBJ1-2
d_gene: -
CDR3aa: CASSLVDRANYGYTF
CDR3nt: TGCGCCAGCAGCTTGGTTGACAGAGCTAACTATGGCTACACCTTC

v_gene: TRBV5-1
abundance: -
j_gene: TRBJ2-7
d_gene: TRBD1
CDR3aa: CASSFGDRLYEQYF
CDR3nt: TGCGCCAGCAGCTTTGGGGACAGACTCTACGAGCAGTACTTC

v_gene: TRBV15
abundance: few
j_gene: TRBJ2-1
d_gene: -
CDR3aa: CATSRDRVGGEQFF
CDR3nt: TGTGCCACCAGCAGAGACAGGGTGGGCGGTGAGCAGTTCTTC

v_gene: TRBV9
abundance: few
j_gene: TRBJ2-1
d_gene: TRBD1
CDR3aa: CASSFQGASFNEQFF
CDR3nt: TGTGCCAGCAGCTTCCAGGGGGCGAGTTTCAATGAGCAGTTCTTC

v_gene: TRBV2
abundance: -
j_gene: TRBJ2-1
d_gene: TRBD2
CDR3aa: CATEPGLAGGSSYNEQFF
CDR3nt: TGTGCCACGGAACCGGGACTAGCGGGAGGAAGCTCCTACAATGAGCAGTTCTTC

v_gene: TRBV6-6
abundance: few
j_gene: TRBJ2-3
d_gene: TRBD2
CDR3aa: CASSYSGLAGVGRTDTQYF
CDR3nt: TGTGCCAGCAGTTACTCCGGGCTAGCGGGAGTAGGGAGGACAGATACGCAGTATTTT

v_gene: TRBV5-1
abundance: few
j_gene: TRBJ1-1
d_gene: -
CDR3aa: CASSLSGVNTEAFF
CDR3nt: TGCGCCAGCAGCTTGTCAGGGGTGAACACTGAAGCTTTCTTT

v_gene: TRBV7-9
abundance: few
j_gene: TRBJ2-2
d_gene: -
CDR3aa: CARLGVTGELFF
CDR3nt: TGTGCCAGACTGGGGGTCACCGGGGAGCTGTTTTTT

v_gene: TRBV7-2
abundance: -
j_gene: TRBJ2-2
d_gene: TRBD2
CDR3aa: CASSDGTSGVTGELFF
CDR3nt: TGTGCCAGCAGCGATGGGACTAGCGGGGTCACCGGGGAGCTGTTTTTT

v_gene: TRBV5-6
abundance: few
j_gene: TRBJ2-2
d_gene: -
CDR3aa: CASRKRENTGELFF
CDR3nt: TGTGCCAGCCGCAAAAGGGAAAACACCGGGGAGCTGTTTTTT

v_gene: TRBV6-2/TRBV6-3
abundance: few
j_gene: TRBJ2-4
d_gene: -
CDR3aa: CASSLSGGATKNIQYF
CDR3nt: TGTGCCAGCAGCCTCTCGGGGGGCGCTACCAAAAACATTCAGTACTTC

v_gene: TRBV29-1
abundance: -
j_gene: TRBJ1-1
d_gene: -
CDR3aa: CSVELRLKDTEAFF
CDR3nt: TGCAGCGTTGAATTACGGCTGAAGGACACTGAAGCTTTCTTT

v_gene: TRBV5-5
abundance: -
j_gene: TRBJ2-1
d_gene: -
CDR3aa: CASSLARGGFNEQFF
CDR3nt: TGTGCCAGCAGCTTGGCCAGGGGTGGGTTCAATGAGCAGTTCTTC

v_gene: TRBV12-3/TRBV12-4
abundance: -
j_gene: TRBJ2-7
d_gene: -
CDR3aa: CASSFQAIGEQYF
CDR3nt: TGTGCCAGCAGTTTTCAGGCCATTGGCGAGCAGTACTTC

v_gene: TRBV20-1
abundance: -
j_gene: TRBJ1-2
d_gene: -
CDR3aa: CSAHPGGLYGYTF
CDR3nt: TGCAGTGCCCACCCAGGTGGCCTCTATGGCTACACCTTC

v_gene: TRBV6-1
abundance: many
j_gene: TRBJ1-1
d_gene: TRBD1
CDR3aa: CASNGQGFSNTEAFF
CDR3nt: TGTGCCAGCAATGGACAGGGTTTTTCTAACACTGAAGCTTTCTTT

v_gene: TRBV24-1
abundance: few
j_gene: TRBJ1-5
d_gene: -
CDR3aa: CATRDGDQPQHF
CDR3nt: TGTGCCACCAGGGACGGTGATCAGCCCCAGCATTTT

v_gene: TRBV12-3/TRBV12-4
abundance: -
j_gene: TRBJ2-2
d_gene: TRBD2
CDR3aa: CASKPTSGMRTGELFF
CDR3nt: TGTGCCAGCAAGCCGACTAGCGGGATGCGCACCGGGGAGCTGTTTTTT

v_gene: TRBV27
abundance: -
j_gene: TRBJ2-5
d_gene: -
CDR3aa: CASTSGLGQTQYF
CDR3nt: TGTGCCAGCACCTCAGGACTCGGCCAGACCCAGTACTTC

v_gene: TRBV6-5
abundance: -
j_gene: TRBJ2-5
d_gene: -
CDR3aa: CASSYSETQYF
CDR3nt: TGTGCCAGCAGTTACTCGGAGACCCAGTACTTC

v_gene: TRBV7-9
abundance: few
j_gene: TRBJ1-4
d_gene: -
CDR3aa: CASSSSGQATEKLFF
CDR3nt: TGTGCCAGCAGCAGTTCAGGTCAGGCTACTGAAAAACTGTTTTTT

v_gene: TRBV7-2
abundance: few
j_gene: TRBJ2-3
d_gene: TRBD2
CDR3aa: CASSRTSGRGTDTQYF
CDR3nt: TGTGCCAGCAGCCGGACTAGCGGGAGAGGCACAGATACGCAGTATTTT

v_gene: TRBV5-1
abundance: -
j_gene: TRBJ1-1
d_gene: -
CDR3aa: CASSSGAMNTEAFF
CDR3nt: TGCGCCAGCAGCAGCGGGGCCATGAACACTGAAGCTTTCTTT

v_gene: TRBV12-3/TRBV12-4
abundance: few
j_gene: TRBJ2-1
d_gene: -
CDR3aa: CASSFAFGSSVGEQFF
CDR3nt: TGTGCCAGCAGTTTCGCATTCGGGAGCAGCGTGGGTGAGCAGTTCTTC

v_gene: TRBV7-2
abundance: -
j_gene: TRBJ2-2
d_gene: TRBD2
CDR3aa: CAFPGQATSGRAAFGELFF
CDR3nt: TGTGCCTTTCCGGGACAGGCGACTAGCGGGAGGGCCGCCTTCGGGGAGCTGTTTTTT

v_gene: TRBV7-9
abundance: few
j_gene: TRBJ1-1
d_gene: -
CDR3aa: CASSLDGQMNTEAFF
CDR3nt: TGTGCCAGCAGCTTAGACGGGCAAATGAACACTGAAGCTTTCTTT

v_gene: TRBV5-1
abundance: few
j_gene: TRBJ2-4
d_gene: TRBD2
CDR3aa: CASSLEAGGRYIQYF
CDR3nt: TGCGCCAGCAGCTTGGAGGCGGGAGGAAGGTACATTCAGTACTTC

v_gene: TRBV5-1
abundance: many
j_gene: TRBJ2-1
d_gene: TRBD2
CDR3aa: CASSLAGGNEQFF
CDR3nt: TGCGCCAGCAGCCTAGCGGGGGGGAATGAGCAGTTCTTC

v_gene: TRBV29-1
abundance: -
j_gene: TRBJ1-5
d_gene: TRBD1
CDR3aa: CSAGDRAKPQHF
CDR3nt: TGCAGCGCTGGGGACAGGGCGAAGCCCCAGCATTTT

v_gene: TRBV7-9
abundance: -
j_gene: TRBJ1-1
d_gene: -
CDR3aa: CASGPLTEAFF
CDR3nt: TGTGCGAGTGGCCCCCTCACTGAAGCTTTCTTT

v_gene: TRBV7-2
abundance: -
j_gene: TRBJ2-7
d_gene: -
CDR3aa: CASSPLRAYEQYF
CDR3nt: TGTGCCAGCAGCCCTCTGCGAGCCTACGAGCAGTACTTC

v_gene: TRBV3-1
abundance: -
j_gene: TRBJ2-7
d_gene: -
CDR3aa: CASSTQAPYEQYF
CDR3nt: TGTGCCAGCAGCACACAAGCCCCCTACGAGCAGTACTTC

v_gene: TRBV5-1
abundance: -
j_gene: TRBJ1-1
d_gene: -
CDR3aa: CASSPGLGNTEAFF
CDR3nt: TGCGCCAGCAGTCCTGGGCTGGGGAACACTGAAGCTTTCTTT

v_gene: TRBV29-1
abundance: -
j_gene: TRBJ1-1
d_gene: -
CDR3aa: CSVSFFTLQHTEAFF
CDR3nt: TGCAGCGTTTCTTTCTTCACCCTTCAACACACTGAAGCTTTCTTT